These 19 T cell receptor beta chains were all obtained from the same sample, sequenced in a study of cytomegalovirus exposure and HLA in healthy donors. The primer mix had 60 Vbeta and 13 Jbeta primers. The protocol was immunoSEQ multiplex PCR, while the TCRdb copy is restricted to in-frame clones and leaves out a portion. Among about 110,000 clones listed, 71% were seen once. The sample was PBMCs. These receptors came from a female donor in good health and CMV-seronegative.

This clone was observed a few times. This chain links TRBV5-1 with TRBJ2-5; D possibly corresponds to TRBD2 (6 bases). V gave up 2 bases and J gave up 1 base, with 12 bases separating them. The germline gives CDR1 SGHRS, CDR2 YFSETQ. This CDR3 is built from 15 residues. For the CDR3, the DNA is TGCGCCAGCAGCTTTTCCGGGAGTCCCCAAGAGACCCAGTACTTC. It specifies CASSFSGSPQETQYF.

This clone was seen repeatedly, ten times or more. V gene TRBV19 combines with J gene TRBJ2-3; possible D gene TRBD1, 5 bases. The CDR3 sequence is 14 residues long. V shed 3 bases and J shed 3 bases, with 10 bases lying between them. CDR1 and CDR2 from the germline V gene are LNHDA and SQIVND (reference sequence). The DNA for the CDR3 is TGTGCCAGTAGTATGGGCAGGGTTACAGATACGCAGTATTTT. As protein: CASSMGRVTDTQYF.

V and J are TRBV27 and TRBJ2-7; TRBD2 aligns across 13 bases. This CDR3 has 15 amino acids. V lost 2 bases, J lost 9 bases, and 7 bases stayed unmatched. Germline V gene sequence: CDR1 MNHEY, CDR2 SMNVEV (reference sequence). CDR3 in amino acids: CASSLRGLAGTRQYF. In nucleotides, the CDR3 is TGTGCCAGCAGTTTACGGGGACTAGCGGGAACCCGGCAGTACTTC.

This chain links TRBV27 with TRBJ1-1, with 7 bases fitting TRBD1. V lost 8 bases, J lost 2 bases, and 2 bases stayed unmatched. Per germline, CDR1 MNHEY and CDR2 SMNVEV (reference sequence). The CDR3 extends over 12 amino acids. CDR3 protein: CASYRGNTEAFF. CDR3 sequence (DNA): TGTGCCAGCTACAGGGGAAACACTGAAGCTTTCTTT.

This chain's CDR3 is CASSFLAQEGTDTQYF. In DNA, the CDR3 is TGCGCCAGCAGCTTCCTAGCGCAAGAGGGCACAGATACGCAGTATTTT. The chain carries TRBV5-1 and TRBJ2-3; tentative D call: TRBD2 (6 bases). Per germline, CDR1 SGHRS and CDR2 YFSETQ. Between the trimmed V and J ends, which lost 2 bases and 1 base, there was a span of 14 bases. This CDR3 spans 16 amino acids.

V gene TRBV9 combines with J gene TRBJ2-1; 11 bases fit TRBD2. V lost 2 bases to trimming and J lost 9 bases; unmatched junction nucleotides: 4. The CDR3 extends over 14 amino acids. Looked up from germline, CDR1 is SGDLS and CDR2 is YYNGEE. CDR3 region: CASSVSGRAGEQFF. CDR3 bases: TGTGCCAGCAGCGTTAGCGGGAGGGCCGGTGAGCAGTTCTTC.

Comment on this clone: A read error may produce the germline difference seen at one junction end. V is TRBV28 and J is TRBJ2-5, with TRBD1 as a possible D gene (5 bases). Per germline, CDR1 MDHEN and CDR2 SYDVKM. The CDR3 loop spans 13 amino acids. CDR3 DNA: TGTGCCAGCAGAAGTCCAGGGCCAGAGATCCAGTACTTC. It codes for CASRSPGPEIQYF.

The chain combines TRBV27 with TRBJ2-1, with D unresolved. The germline V gene encodes CDR1 MNHEY and CDR2 SMNVEV (reference sequence). The CDR3 is 14 residues long. V lost 3 bases to trimming and J lost 7 bases, with 13 bases between them. CDR3 DNA: TGTGCCAGCAGTTTGATCGGGTCTAGGAATGAGCAGTTCTTC. Encoded protein: CASSLIGSRNEQFF.

This clone showed up just a few times. The rearrangement uses TRBV27 and TRBJ2-1; D is perhaps TRBD2 (6 bases). Trimming took off 4 bases at V and 6 bases at J, with 16 bases between the two ends. Germline loops: CDR1 MNHEY, CDR2 SMNVEV (reference sequence). The CDR3 length is 15 residues. CDR3 in DNA: TGTGCCAGCAGTTGGTCCGGGGGTAGTGGCAATGAGCAGTTCTTC. Translated, it gives CASSWSGGSGNEQFF.

Written as DNA, the CDR3 is TGCGCCAGCAGCTCCGCAGGGGTAGCCGACGGCACAGATACGCAGTATTTT. This codes for CASSSAGVADGTDTQYF. V usage is TRBV5-1 and J usage is TRBJ2-3, with D possibly TRBD1 on 6 matching bases. Deletions cut 3 bases from V and 1 base from J, with 18 bases between. Looked up from germline, CDR1 is SGHRS and CDR2 is YFSETQ. The CDR3 has 17 amino acids.

CDR3 nucleotides: TGTGCCAGCAGTCAAGACTTGTTTACCGGGGAGCTGTTTTTT. Its translation is CASSQDLFTGELFF. This chain uses TRBV27 with TRBJ2-2; D uncertain. V was cut by 5 bases and J by 5 bases, with 12 bases left in between. CDR3 size: 14 residues. Germline loops: CDR1 MNHEY, CDR2 SMNVEV (reference sequence).

This sequence joins TRBV7-9 and TRBJ2-7, with TRBD2 matching over 10 bases. The germline V gene has CDR1 SEHNR and CDR2 FQNEAQ (reference sequence). V was pared by 4 bases and J by 4 bases, with 4 bases of the junction left unmatched. The CDR3 runs to 14 residues. In DNA form, the CDR3 reads TGTGCCAGCAGCTCACCGGGACTAGCGTACGAGCAGTACTTC. Residues: CASSSPGLAYEQYF.

The rearrangement links TRBV27 to TRBJ2-7; D may be TRBD2 (5 bases). V gave up 4 bases and J gave up 2 bases, with 15 bases separating them. Germline V lookup: CDR1 MNHEY, CDR2 SMNVEV (reference sequence). This CDR3 comprises 15 residues. CDR3 sequence reads: CASSSIGELPYEQYF. The DNA of the CDR3 is TGTGCCAGCAGTTCAATCGGGGAACTTCCCTACGAGCAGTACTTC.

CDR3 protein: CASSLRQGTREKLFF. CDR3 DNA sequence: TGTGCCAGCAGCCTAAGACAGGGGACGAGAGAAAAACTGTTTTTT. The chain couples TRBV7-9 to TRBJ1-4; 8 bases are a match to TRBD1. The CDR3 spans 15 residues. Losses at the gene ends were 5 bases for V and 8 bases for J; bases not matched to a gene: 10. The germline V gene has CDR1 SEHNR and CDR2 FQNEAQ (reference sequence).

The chain has TRBV7-3 and TRBJ2-7; D may be TRBD1 (6 bases). Germline CDR1 SGHTA, CDR2 FQGTGA. The CDR3 totals 14 residues. V was pared by 4 bases and J by 5 bases, with 15 bases between. CDR3 loop: CASSSGTPFHEQYF. The DNA of the CDR3 is TGTGCCAGCAGCTCCGGGACACCCTTTCACGAGCAGTACTTC.

The chain is built from TRBV5-1 and TRBJ2-7; D perhaps matches TRBD1 (6 bases). CDR3 length: 15 amino acids. The V end lost 0 bases, the J end lost 0 bases, and 10 bases lay between the germline ends. Germline values: CDR1 SGHRS, CDR2 YFSETQ. In DNA form, the CDR3 reads TGCGCCAGCAGCTTGGGGCGGACAGCCTCCTACGAGCAGTACTTC. It yields the protein CASSLGRTASYEQYF.

This chain connects TRBV5-6 to TRBJ2-1; weak D call: TRBD2 (6 bases). Germline CDR1 SGHDT, CDR2 YYEEEE. The CDR3 runs to 13 residues. The ends were cut back, 3 bases at V and 13 bases at J, with 17 bases in the middle. Written as DNA, the CDR3 is TGTGCCAGCAGCTCCGGGACTTCCAAAACTCAGTTCTTC. This codes for CASSSGTSKTQFF.

The J gene is TRBJ2-7, the V gene TRBV28; 9 bases agree with TRBD2. Germline V gene lookup returns CDR1 MDHEN and CDR2 SYDVKM. The CDR3 sequence is 13 residues long. Trimming removed 8 bases from V and 4 bases from J; junction bases left unmatched: 6. The DNA of the CDR3 is TGTGCCAGCGGGGGACTAGCAGATTACGAGCAGTACTTC. Protein sequence: CASGGLADYEQYF.

This clone was detected only a few times. CDR3 sequence reads: CASSDSGPQGEQFF. The CDR3 DNA reads as TGTGCCAGCAGTGACTCAGGCCCCCAGGGAGAGCAGTTCTTC. The chain has TRBV6-4 and TRBJ2-1; a possible D gene is TRBD1 (5 bases). With 0 bases removed from V and 10 bases from J, the gap between germline ends came to 13 bases. The CDR3 totals 14 residues. The germline V gene has CDR1 MRHNA and CDR2 SNTAGT.